These T cell receptor beta chains were read from a single sample in a study of cytomegalovirus exposure and HLA in healthy donors. Sequenced by immunoSEQ multiplex PCR; TCRdb stores in-frame clones only, minus some. This sample has some 140,000 clones, with 80% found just once. The sample consisted of PBMCs. These receptors came from a woman aged 35 to 49 in good health and CMV-seropositive. CDR3s leave out the opening cysteine and the closing phenylalanine or tryptophan. Fields, in order: V gene, J gene, CDR3 protein.

>TRBV10-3|TRBJ2-7
AISGPGVAGFYEQY
>TRBV12-5|TRBJ1-4
ASGLPGTAREKLF
>TRBV9|TRBJ2-1
ASSPWGAGGVHEQF
>TRBV29-1|TRBJ2-7
SVVAGGPYEQY
>TRBV19|TRBJ2-1
ASSTVAGGPENEQF
>TRBV6-1|TRBJ2-1
ASSVSGGTPHHNEQF
>TRBV6-1|TRBJ2-7
ASRITEVYEQY
>TRBV18|TRBJ2-5
ASSPGGETQY
>TRBV27|TRBJ2-2
ASSTRTSRQTGELF
>TRBV4-1|TRBJ2-7
ASSQGQGLPYEQY
>TRBV5-1|TRBJ2-1
ASSTSGTGYNEQF
>TRBV19|TRBJ1-5
ASRPLTVNQPQH
>TRBV27|TRBJ2-4
ASSLSITQEGSAKNIQY
>TRBV5-1|TRBJ2-1
ASSFGSGRADYNEQF
>TRBV27|TRBJ1-1
ASSLSTGSNTEAF
>TRBV30|TRBJ1-2
AWSVPGQNYGYT
>TRBV18|TRBJ2-3
ASSPLAGVWGTDTQY
>TRBV18|TRBJ1-1
ASSPQTGGTEAF
>TRBV6-5|TRBJ1-4
ASSYSLQSEKLF
>TRBV13|TRBJ1-2
ASSLEGRGTGGVYGYT
>TRBV5-4|TRBJ2-1
ASSLGMGSAKPYNEQF
>TRBV5-1|TRBJ2-3
ASSLVADTQY
>TRBV29-1|TRBJ2-1
SVEGGFRYNEQF
>TRBV7-9|TRBJ1-1
ASSLGTDREAF
>TRBV29-1|TRBJ2-7
SFTGAGGEQY
>TRBV11-2|TRBJ2-1
ASSLGTSGYNEQF
>TRBV5-1|TRBJ2-7
ASRPTLAALGEQY
>TRBV9|TRBJ2-1
ASSVAGGRGTNEQF
>TRBV11-3|TRBJ2-7
ASSGTKGTGGITSGYEQY